These T cell receptor beta chains were read from a single sample in a study of tumor and adjacent non-tumor tissue in lung cancer. TCRdb re-called the multiplex PCR reads with MiXCR, one entry per CDR3 protein. In the table there are some 100,000 distinct CDR3 sequences, 60% to 80% of which are singletons. The sequenced material came from distant non-tumor lung tissue. These receptor sequences come from a man aged 25 to 40 with non-small cell lung cancer. CDR3s leave out the opening cysteine and the closing phenylalanine or tryptophan.

v_gene: TRBV11-2
len: 13
CDR3aa: ASSFGTSGIYEQY

v_gene: TRBV20-1
len: 10
CDR3aa: SASGRWGTQY

v_gene: TRBV4-3
len: 14
CDR3aa: ASSPSRYWTDYGYT

v_gene: TRBV6-2/TRBV6-3
len: 11
CDR3aa: ASTGTGRDGYT

v_gene: TRBV6-5
len: 13
CDR3aa: ASAVTGVPGNTIY

v_gene: TRBV4-1
len: 15
CDR3aa: ASSQVRRGDSGNTIY

v_gene: TRBV20-1
len: 9
CDR3aa: SAPDGDEAF

v_gene: TRBV6-1
len: 12
CDR3aa: ASTGGASNSPLH

v_gene: TRBV4-3
len: 15
CDR3aa: VSNQQFDSSYNSPLH

v_gene: TRBV11-2
len: 13
CDR3aa: ADSLRNLANEKLF

v_gene: TRBV5-8
len: 11
CDR3aa: ASSWGWIYEQY

v_gene: TRBV11-2
len: 12
CDR3aa: LSSLAPHSYDQY

v_gene: TRBV6-1
len: 10
CDR3aa: ASSELGGQAF

v_gene: TRBV11-2
len: 13
CDR3aa: ASSWQTASSYEQY

v_gene: TRBV6-5
len: 12
CDR3aa: ASSYKGRRETQY

v_gene: TRBV12-3/TRBV12-4
len: 13
CDR3aa: ASSLTSGNTDTQY

v_gene: TRBV20-1
len: 14
CDR3aa: SVRTGAGYNNQPQH

v_gene: TRBV6-2/TRBV6-3
len: 12
CDR3aa: ASRYTGNIGELF

v_gene: TRBV5-4
len: 14
CDR3aa: ASSRRAGIFAGELF

v_gene: TRBV11-1
len: 12
CDR3aa: ASSLTSVRETQY

v_gene: TRBV6-1
len: 14
CDR3aa: ASSEEWGPKTRIQY

v_gene: TRBV5-6
len: 14
CDR3aa: ASSLDPGTIPHEQY

v_gene: TRBV28
len: 13
CDR3aa: VSSSPGGGGIEQF

v_gene: TRBV11-2
len: 13
CDR3aa: ASSRYRDSGNTIN

v_gene: TRBV5-6
len: 14
CDR3aa: ASSLDPGTILHEQN

v_gene: TRBV11-2
len: 12
CDR3aa: ASSPTGLLYGYT

v_gene: TRBV7-9
len: 18
CDR3aa: ANSQTPGLAGGIRTGELF

v_gene: TRBV29-1
len: 11
CDR3aa: RVDAQVTGELF

v_gene: TRBV20-1
len: 14
CDR3aa: SARGSGGFGNSPLH

v_gene: TRBV19
len: 11
CDR3aa: TSRTGGEGPQY

v_gene: TRBV20-1
len: 13
CDR3aa: SASSRREGTDTQY

v_gene: TRBV11-2
len: 14
CDR3aa: ASSPKASSGTYEQY

v_gene: TRBV20-1
len: 12
CDR3aa: SAATPGGADTQY

v_gene: TRBV4-3
len: 13
CDR3aa: ACSQDAGGAQPQH

v_gene: TRBV11-2
len: 12
CDR3aa: ASSLMMVTDTQY

v_gene: TRBV11-2
len: 14
CDR3aa: ASSLDLGGSSYKQY

v_gene: TRBV29-1
len: 12
CDR3aa: SPVMQGGPDTQY

v_gene: TRBV12-3/TRBV12-4
len: 13
CDR3aa: ASSLAGGPRYEQY

v_gene: TRBV20-1
len: 12
CDR3aa: RARGTSGWETQY

v_gene: TRBV19
len: 14
CDR3aa: VSSIPGQGSSYEQY

v_gene: TRBV10-3
len: 10
CDR3aa: AISDVDYGYA

v_gene: TRBV4-3
len: 12
CDR3aa: ASSQGKWLFEAF

v_gene: TRBV28
len: 13
CDR3aa: AVWGEIEAKNIQY

v_gene: TRBV29-1
len: 10
CDR3aa: SVETSGLGYT

v_gene: TRBV11-2
len: 14
CDR3aa: ASSLPDRAPPLGHI

v_gene: TRBV6-2/TRBV6-3
len: 11
CDR3aa: ASPGRSTDTQY